This entry lists 10 T cell receptor beta chains sequenced from one sample in a study of cytomegalovirus exposure and HLA in healthy donors. Vbeta (60) and Jbeta (13) primers were used in the PCR. TCRdb keeps only in-frame clones here, not all; method: immunoSEQ multiplex PCR. The repertoire holds about 160,000 clones, 70% to 90% seen once, with just under 2% in the top ten. Input material: PBMCs. Receptors were obtained from a woman between 18 and 30 years old in good health and CMV-seronegative.

V gene TRBV6-4 combines with J gene TRBJ2-3; 8 nucleotides align to TRBD2. V was clipped by 3 bases and J by 2 bases; unmatched bases: 4. CDR1 and CDR2 from the germline V gene are MRHNA and SNTAGT. This CDR3 is 15 amino acids long. The CDR3 DNA follows: TGTGCCAGCAGTGAACAGCGGGGGCACACAGATACGCAGTATTTT. Amino acids: CASSEQRGHTDTQYF.

This clone was found once. The chain employs TRBV5-1 and TRBJ1-1; TRBD1 agrees at 7 bases. V dropped 1 base and J dropped 1; count of bases not matched to a gene: 4. This CDR3 contains 15 residues. Germline V gene sequence: CDR1 SGHRS, CDR2 YFSETQ. The CDR3 protein is CASSLSAGGNTEAFF. For the CDR3, the DNA is TGCGCCAGCAGCTTGTCGGCAGGGGGGAACACTGAAGCTTTCTTT.

The J gene is TRBJ1-5, the V gene TRBV10-3; no definite D call. The V gene lost 8 bases and the J gene lost 0 bases, with 8 bases spanning the gap. The V gene's germline CDR1 is ENHRY and CDR2 SYGVKD. The CDR3 is 13 amino acids. In DNA form, the CDR3 reads TGTGCCATCGGGAGAGATAGCAATCAGCCCCAGCATTTT. Translating it yields CAIGRDSNQPQHF.

V gene TRBV9 combines with J gene TRBJ1-5, with a possible D match to TRBD1 (6 bases). V was trimmed by 0 bases and J by 11 bases, leaving 9 bases between them. Germline V gene sequence: CDR1 SGDLS, CDR2 YYNGEE. The length of the CDR3 is 12 residues. The CDR3 loop reads CASSVEGGAQHF. As DNA, the CDR3 is TGTGCCAGCAGCGTAGAAGGGGGGGCCCAGCATTTT.

This sequence joins TRBV29-1 and TRBJ2-2; 7 bases agree with TRBD1. The J segment lost 5 bases and the V segment lost 4 bases, leaving 7 bases of the junction unmatched. The CDR3 extends over 14 amino acids. The germline CDR1 and CDR2 sequences are SQVTM and ANQGSEA. CDR3 nucleotides: TGCAGCGTTGTTGGGACAGATAATACCGGGGAGCTGTTTTTT. Translation: CSVVGTDNTGELFF.

CDR3 sequence: CAWSAIQGNGNTIYF. The DNA for the CDR3 is TGTGCCTGGAGCGCGATACAGGGAAATGGAAACACCATATATTTT. The chain is built from TRBV30 and TRBJ1-3; a possible D gene is TRBD1 (6 bases). In germline, CDR1 is GTSNPN, CDR2 SVGIG (reference sequence). V dropped 3 bases and J dropped 3 bases, with 15 bases sitting between them. There are 15 residues in the CDR3.

The gene calls are TRBV6-6 and TRBJ1-2, with TRBD1 as a possible D gene (5 bases). V lost 7 bases to trimming and J lost 8 bases, with 17 bases between them. The CDR3 is 13 amino acids. Germline assignment: CDR1 MNHNY and CDR2 SVGAGI (reference sequence). The CDR3 DNA reads TGTGCCAGCAATCCTGGGGGGAGAGGCGGCTACACCTTC. It translates to CASNPGGRGGYTF.

The chain links TRBV4-1 to TRBJ1-1, with D possibly TRBD1 on 6 matching bases. The CDR3 is 15 amino acids. The ends were cut back, 1 base at V and 3 bases at J, with 12 bases in the middle. Per the germline V gene, CDR1 is MGHRA and CDR2 is YSYEKL. CDR3 bases: TGCGCCAGCAGCCAAGGGGGGGGCGGCGACACTGAAGCTTTCTTT. It encodes CASSQGGGGDTEAFF.

V gene TRBV30 combines with J gene TRBJ1-1; 10 bases are shared with TRBD1. Germline values: CDR1 GTSNPN, CDR2 SVGIG (reference sequence). The V segment lost 0 bases and the J segment 1 base; nucleotides outside the gene matches: 2. There are 15 residues in the CDR3. The CDR3 DNA reads TGTGCCTGGAGTGTTTGGGACAGGGGGAACACTGAAGCTTTCTTT. This sequence encodes CAWSVWDRGNTEAFF. The full variable domain, rest sourced from reference TRBV30 and TRBJ1-1, is SQTIHQWPATLVQPVGSPLSLECTVEGTSNPNLYWYRQAAGRGLQLLFYSVGIGQISSEVPQNLSASRPQDRQFILSSKKLLLSDSGFYLCAWSVWDRGNTEAFFGQGTRLTVV.

This chain joins TRBV7-2 and TRBJ2-7; TRBD1 might be the D (5 bases). Between the trimmed V and J ends, which lost 1 base and 3 bases, there was a span of 13 bases. CDR1 SGHTA and CDR2 FQGNSA come from the germline V gene. The CDR3 loop spans 15 amino acids. The CDR3 region has the DNA TGTGCCAGCAGCTTAGGATCCGGACAACTCTACGAGCAGTACTTC. Its protein is CASSLGSGQLYEQYF.